This T cell receptor (beta chain) was identified during a study of T cells in localized non-small cell lung cancer. Study observations and caveats: There was an association of higher blood T cell density with longer overall survival.

By share of the sample, this clone is large (0.1 to 1%). Its specificity is unknown. Assay: immunoSEQ multiplex PCR; the TCRdb copy retains only in-frame clones and omits some. The data show 3,000 or so clones, around a quarter seen once. V trimming: 4 bases; J trimming: 7 bases; junction bases outside the gene matches: 12. Germline V lookup: CDR1 SGDLS, CDR2 YYNGEE. The CDR3 has 15 residues. The receptor's source is a female donor aged 60 or older with stage III lung adenocarcinoma. The gene calls are TRBV9 and TRBJ1-2; 8 nucleotides match TRBD1. The starting material was lung tumor tissue, obtained before any cancer treatment. CDR3 in amino acids: CASSLTGQGKGGYTF. CDR3 nucleotides: TGTGCCAGCAGCCTTACTGGACAGGGTAAAGGTGGCTACACCTTC.